The rows below give T cell receptor beta chains drawn from one sample of a study of tumor-infiltrating lymphocytes in localized non-small cell lung cancer. TCRdb keeps only in-frame clones here, not all; method: immunoSEQ multiplex PCR. The table records more than 12,000 clones, 75% to 85% of them present only once. The sequencing input was lung tumor tissue. The receptors derive from a human donor with non-small cell lung cancer. The CDR3 runs from the conserved cysteine through the conserved F or W. Each record gives: clone size, V gene, J gene, D gene, CDR3 protein, CDR3 DNA. D genes are given only for firm matches. Clone size is not always given. Where it is, it says once, few, many or a class for expanded clones.

>few|TRBV5-1|TRBJ2-7|TRBD2
CASSPGTSGEQYF
TGCGCCAGCAGCCCGGGGACTAGCGGAGAGCAGTACTTC
>.|TRBV4-1|TRBJ2-7|TRBD1
CASSPGQSYEQYF
TGCGCCAGCAGCCCGGGACAGTCCTACGAGCAGTACTTC
>.|TRBV5-1|TRBJ2-7|.
CASSLVGGAYEQYF
TGCGCCAGCAGCTTGGTAGGGGGAGCCTACGAGCAGTACTTC
>.|TRBV7-2|TRBJ1-1|.
CASSSLGPGVTEAFF
TGTGCCAGCAGCAGCCTGGGACCAGGCGTCACTGAAGCTTTCTTT
>.|TRBV27|TRBJ1-1|TRBD1
CASSSLGQGAFTEAFF
TGTGCCAGCAGTTCACTAGGACAGGGGGCTTTCACTGAAGCTTTCTTT
>.|TRBV5-1|TRBJ2-7|.
CASSLGDTYYEQYF
TGCGCCAGCAGCTTGGGGGACACCTACTACGAGCAGTACTTC
>.|TRBV5-1|TRBJ1-3|.
CASSLSAQGSSGNTIYF
TGCGCCAGCAGCTTGAGCGCGCAGGGCAGCTCTGGAAACACCATATATTTT
>.|TRBV9|TRBJ2-7|TRBD1
CASSLGQVNEQYF
TGTGCCAGCAGCCTGGGACAGGTGAACGAGCAGTACTTC
>.|TRBV28|TRBJ2-7|TRBD2
CASNLSPAGGSYEQYF
TGTGCCAGCAATCTAAGCCCAGCGGGAGGTTCCTACGAGCAGTACTTC
>.|TRBV5-1|TRBJ2-3|TRBD1
CASSSTGGGTDTQYF
TGCGCCAGCAGCTCCACAGGGGGCGGGACAGATACGCAGTATTTT
>.|TRBV25-1|TRBJ1-1|.
CASRNSNRVQKAFF
TGTGCCAGCAGAAACTCAAACAGGGTTCAGAAAGCTTTCTTT
>few|TRBV5-1|TRBJ2-1|.
CASSALQGGEQFF
TGCGCCAGCAGCGCCCTACAGGGTGGAGAGCAGTTCTTC
>.|TRBV7-2|TRBJ2-1|.
CASRGPLESYNEQFF
TGTGCCAGCAGGGGGCCACTAGAGTCCTACAATGAGCAGTTCTTC
>.|TRBV27|TRBJ2-7|TRBD2
CASSLASGRSYEQYF
TGTGCCAGCAGTTTAGCTAGCGGCCGCTCCTACGAGCAGTACTTC
>.|TRBV10-2|TRBJ2-5|TRBD2
CASSDVAGGQTTQYF
TGCGCCAGCAGTGATGTAGCGGGAGGCCAGACGACCCAGTACTTC
>.|TRBV9|TRBJ2-3|TRBD2
CASSRTSVPDTQYF
TGTGCCAGCAGCCGTACTAGCGTACCAGATACGCAGTATTTT
>.|TRBV7-7|TRBJ2-3|.
CASSPAGAGSSTDTQYF
TGTGCTAGCAGCCCCGCAGGGGCAGGTTCAAGCACAGATACGCAGTATTTT
>.|TRBV5-1|TRBJ2-7|.
CASSLEGARGKDEQYF
TGCGCCAGCAGCTTGGAAGGCGCCAGGGGAAAGGACGAGCAGTACTTC
>.|TRBV5-4|TRBJ2-5|.
CASSSVQGRETQYF
TGTGCCAGCAGCTCGGTACAGGGGAGGGAGACCCAGTACTTC
>.|TRBV5-5|TRBJ1-1|.
CASSLAGSTEAFF
TGTGCCAGCAGCTTGGCAGGGAGCACTGAAGCTTTCTTT
>.|TRBV6-5|TRBJ2-7|TRBD2
CASSVGLAGLEQYF
TGTGCCAGCAGTGTCGGACTAGCGGGCCTCGAGCAGTACTTC
>.|TRBV4-2|TRBJ2-1|TRBD2
CASSQDGTRRQDEQFF
TGTGCCAGCAGCCAAGATGGGACTAGGCGGCAAGATGAGCAGTTCTTC
>.|TRBV29-1|TRBJ2-5|.
CSVNRVAQETQYF
TGCAGCGTAAACAGGGTAGCGCAAGAGACCCAGTACTTC
>.|TRBV7-2|TRBJ1-1|.
CASSLGRSGEAFF
TGTGCCAGCAGCCTGGGACGTTCGGGTGAAGCTTTCTTT
>.|TRBV30|TRBJ1-2|.
CAWSRVTYGYTF
TGTGCCTGGAGTCGCGTTACCTATGGCTACACCTTC
>.|TRBV7-2|TRBJ1-5|TRBD1
CASSRVQGVYWQPQHF
TGTGCCAGCAGCCGAGTACAGGGGGTTTATTGGCAGCCCCAGCATTTT
>.|TRBV18|TRBJ2-1|.
CASSPPLATSSYNEQFF
TGTGCCAGCTCACCACCTCTGGCTACAAGCTCCTACAATGAGCAGTTCTTC
>.|TRBV7-2|TRBJ2-7|.
CASSDRGSAYEQYF
TGTGCCAGCAGCGATAGGGGGAGCGCCTACGAGCAGTACTTC
>.|TRBV9|TRBJ2-7|.
CASSVTLDYEQYF
TGTGCCAGCAGCGTCACACTAGACTACGAGCAGTACTTC
>medium-sized|TRBV11-2|TRBJ2-7|TRBD1
CASSLDRDSLYEQYF
TGTGCCAGCAGCTTGGATCGGGACAGCCTTTACGAGCAGTACTTC
>.|TRBV14|TRBJ1-5|TRBD1
CASSHFTGAGYQPQHF
TGTGCCAGCAGCCACTTCACAGGGGCGGGGTATCAGCCCCAGCATTTT
>.|TRBV30|TRBJ2-1|.
CAWSYFQGEQFF
TGTGCCTGGAGTTACTTCCAAGGTGAGCAGTTCTTC
>.|TRBV6-6|TRBJ1-1|TRBD1
CASSSSGTVNTEAFF
TGTGCCAGCAGTTCTTCCGGGACAGTGAACACTGAAGCTTTCTTT
>.|TRBV5-4|TRBJ1-2|TRBD1
CASSLGTVYGYTF
TGTGCCAGCAGCCTCGGGACAGTTTATGGCTACACCTTC
>.|TRBV27|TRBJ2-6|.
CASSPRNPGWAGANVLTF
TGTGCCAGCAGCCCCCGGAATCCAGGGTGGGCTGGGGCCAACGTCCTGACTTTC
>.|TRBV6-6|TRBJ2-3|TRBD2
CASSKTSGSETDTQYF
TGTGCCAGCAGTAAGACTAGCGGGAGTGAGACAGATACGCAGTATTTT
>.|TRBV29-1|TRBJ1-4|TRBD1
CSAWTGPNEKLFF
TGCAGCGCGTGGACAGGGCCTAATGAAAAACTGTTTTTT
>medium-sized|TRBV14|TRBJ2-7|TRBD2
CASSQSSSGISYEQYF
TGTGCCAGCAGCCAAAGCTCTAGCGGGATCTCCTACGAGCAGTACTTC
>few|TRBV7-8|TRBJ2-7|TRBD1
CASSLGGQASYEQYF
TGTGCCAGCAGCTTAGGGGGACAGGCGTCCTACGAGCAGTACTTC
>.|TRBV30|TRBJ1-2|TRBD1
CAERQGGGGYTF
TGTGCCGAAAGACAGGGCGGCGGTGGCTACACCTTC
>.|TRBV7-8|TRBJ2-7|TRBD1
CASSLGQGYHEQYF
TGTGCCAGCAGTCTAGGACAGGGTTACCACGAGCAGTACTTC
>.|TRBV7-2|TRBJ2-3|TRBD2
CASSSRNAAGGPPDTQYF
TGTGCCAGCAGCTCGCGAAATGCAGCGGGAGGGCCCCCAGATACGCAGTATTTT
>.|TRBV5-1|TRBJ2-1|.
CASFTSSSSYNEQFF
TGCGCCAGCTTTACCTCTTCGAGCTCCTACAATGAGCAGTTCTTC
>.|TRBV5-4|TRBJ2-3|.
CASSFFSGGAYTDTQYF
TGTGCCAGCAGCTTTTTTAGCGGAGGGGCGTACACAGATACGCAGTATTTT
>.|TRBV2|TRBJ1-6|.
CASSPQSYNSPLHF
TGTGCCAGCAGCCCGCAGTCCTATAATTCACCCCTCCACTTT
>few|TRBV7-8|TRBJ2-5|.
CASSLGGPRQETQYF
TGTGCCAGCAGCTTAGGGGGACCGCGACAAGAGACCCAGTACTTC
>.|TRBV7-9|TRBJ2-3|TRBD2
CASSLGLAGGTDTQYF
TGTGCCAGCAGCTTAGGACTAGCGGGAGGCACAGATACGCAGTATTTT
>.|TRBV6-5|TRBJ1-2|.
CASSYSETLNFGGYTF
TGTGCCAGCAGTTACTCCGAAACCTTGAACTTTGGTGGCTACACCTTC
>.|TRBV10-3|TRBJ1-1|.
CASADGMNTEAFF
TGTGCCTCGGCGGACGGGATGAACACTGAAGCTTTCTTT
>.|TRBV7-2|TRBJ1-1|.
CASGGVNTEVFF
TGTGCCAGCGGGGGGGTGAACACTGAAGTTTTCTTT
>.|TRBV4-3|TRBJ1-4|.
CASSLMRHSTNEKLFF
TGCGCCAGCAGCCTTATGCGGCATTCAACTAATGAAAAACTGTTTTTT
>.|TRBV4-1|TRBJ2-2|.
CASTQQGTNTGELFF
TGCGCCAGCACCCAACAGGGTACGAACACCGGGGAGCTGTTTTTT
>.|TRBV15|TRBJ2-1|TRBD2
CATSSANPAGEVFF
TGTGCCACCAGCAGCGCCAACCCAGCGGGAGAGGTGTTCTTC
>.|TRBV10-1|TRBJ1-1|TRBD1
CASSESPGQADRYTEAFF
TGCGCCAGCAGTGAGTCGCCTGGACAGGCGGATCGTTACACTGAAGCTTTCTTT
>.|TRBV30|TRBJ2-5|TRBD2
CAWSQDTGRETQYF
TGTGCCTGGAGCCAAGACACCGGGAGGGAGACCCAGTACTTC
>.|TRBV9|TRBJ1-3|TRBD1
CASSAGTASGNTIYF
TGTGCCAGCAGCGCCGGGACAGCCTCTGGAAACACCATATATTTT
>.|TRBV5-5|TRBJ2-1|TRBD2
CASSFRLAGGNEQFF
TGTGCCAGCAGCTTCCGACTAGCGGGAGGAAATGAGCAGTTCTTC
>.|TRBV6-5|TRBJ1-1|.
CASSGGERMNTEAFF
TGTGCCAGCAGTGGGGGGGAGCGGATGAACACTGAAGCTTTCTTT
>once|TRBV25-1|TRBJ2-2|.
CASSARARNTGELFF
TGTGCCAGCAGTGCACGGGCCCGGAACACCGGGGAGCTGTTTTTT
>.|TRBV5-5|TRBJ1-4|.
CASSLDLNEKLFF
TGTGCCAGCAGTCTGGACCTTAATGAAAAACTGTTTTTT